The present T cell receptor (beta chain) was sequenced within a study of CD8 T cells in ankylosing spondylitis. As regards this clonotype: Its antigen is not identified.

The TCR beta libraries were generated through quantitative 5'-RACE incorporating molecular barcodes. TCRdb reprocessed the 5' RACE reads with MiXCR, giving one entry per CDR3 protein. The sample includes 750,000 to 850,000 distinct CDR3 sequences, 12% seen only once; the top ten take around 0.51%. The study's findings and limits: There was a TCR beta motif, made of several highly homologous variants, that appeared characteristic of ankylosing spondylitis blood. Reactive arthritis synovial fluid and blood previously showed some of these motif variants.

The clonotype originates from a male donor with ankylosing spondylitis. The specimen was blood, either unsorted or a sorted T cell fraction (not recorded which).

In nucleotides, the CDR3 is TGCGCCAGCAGCCCGCGGGACAGGGCCGGGGAGCTGTTTTTT. Translation: CASSPRDRAGELFF. This chain links TRBV5-1 with TRBJ2-2; 9 nucleotides match TRBD1. The CDR3 loop spans 14 amino acids. Germline CDR1 and CDR2: SGHRS and YFSETQ. V shed 4 bases, J shed 6 bases, and the junction held 4 bases outside the gene matches. The whole variable domain, filled in from reference TRBV5-1 and TRBJ2-2, reads KAGVTQTPRYLIKTRGQQVTLSCSPISGHRSVSWYQQTPGQGLQFLFEYFSETQRNKGNFPGRFSGRQFSNSRSEMNVSTLELGDSALYLCASSPRDRAGELFFGEGSRLTVL.